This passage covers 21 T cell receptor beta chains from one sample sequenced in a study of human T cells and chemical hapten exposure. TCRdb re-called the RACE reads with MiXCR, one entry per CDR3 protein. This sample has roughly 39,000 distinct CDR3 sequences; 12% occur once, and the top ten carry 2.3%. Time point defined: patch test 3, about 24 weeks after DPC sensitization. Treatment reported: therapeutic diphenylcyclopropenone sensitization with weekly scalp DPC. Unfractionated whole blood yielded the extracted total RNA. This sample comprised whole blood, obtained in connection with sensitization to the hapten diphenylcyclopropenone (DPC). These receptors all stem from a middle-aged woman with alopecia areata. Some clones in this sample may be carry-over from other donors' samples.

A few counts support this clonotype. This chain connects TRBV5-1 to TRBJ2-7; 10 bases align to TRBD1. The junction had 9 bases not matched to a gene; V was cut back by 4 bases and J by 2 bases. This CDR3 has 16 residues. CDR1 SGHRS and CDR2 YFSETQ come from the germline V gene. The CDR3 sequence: CASSLTSGTGAYEQYF. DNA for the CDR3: TGCGCCAGCAGCCTGACGTCCGGGACAGGGGCCTACGAGCAGTACTTC.

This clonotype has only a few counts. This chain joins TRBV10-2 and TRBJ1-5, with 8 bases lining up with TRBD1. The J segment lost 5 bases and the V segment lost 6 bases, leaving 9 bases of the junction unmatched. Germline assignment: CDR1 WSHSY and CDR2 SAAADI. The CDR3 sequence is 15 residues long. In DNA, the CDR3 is TGCGCCAGCAGGACCGGACAGGGTCGATATCAGCCCCAGCATTTT. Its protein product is CASRTGQGRYQPQHF.

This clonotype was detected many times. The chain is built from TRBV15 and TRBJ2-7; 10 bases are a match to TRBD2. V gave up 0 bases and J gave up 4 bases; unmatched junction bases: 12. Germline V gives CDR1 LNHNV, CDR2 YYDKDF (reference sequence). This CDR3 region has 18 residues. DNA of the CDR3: TGTGCCACCAGCAGAGATTCGCTAGCGGGGGCCCTTTCTTACGAGCAGTACTTC. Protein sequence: CATSRDSLAGALSYEQYF.

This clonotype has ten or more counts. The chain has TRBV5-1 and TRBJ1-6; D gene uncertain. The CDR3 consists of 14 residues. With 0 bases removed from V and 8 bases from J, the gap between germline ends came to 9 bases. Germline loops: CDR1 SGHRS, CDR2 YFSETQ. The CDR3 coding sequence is TGCGCCAGCAGCTTGGAAGGGTATGATTCACCCCTCCACTTT. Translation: CASSLEGYDSPLHF.

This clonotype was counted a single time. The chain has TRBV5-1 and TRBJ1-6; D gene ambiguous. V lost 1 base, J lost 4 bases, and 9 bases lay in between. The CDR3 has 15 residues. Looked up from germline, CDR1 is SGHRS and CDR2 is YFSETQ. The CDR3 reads CASSLTEPYNSPLHF. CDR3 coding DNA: TGCGCCAGCAGCTTGACGGAACCTTATAATTCACCCCTCCACTTT.

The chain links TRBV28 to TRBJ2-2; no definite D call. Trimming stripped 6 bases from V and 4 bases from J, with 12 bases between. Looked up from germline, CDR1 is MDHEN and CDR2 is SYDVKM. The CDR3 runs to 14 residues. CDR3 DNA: TGTGCCAGCAGCTCTAGTCCTGGCACCGGGGAGCTGTTTTTT. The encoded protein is CASSSSPGTGELFF.

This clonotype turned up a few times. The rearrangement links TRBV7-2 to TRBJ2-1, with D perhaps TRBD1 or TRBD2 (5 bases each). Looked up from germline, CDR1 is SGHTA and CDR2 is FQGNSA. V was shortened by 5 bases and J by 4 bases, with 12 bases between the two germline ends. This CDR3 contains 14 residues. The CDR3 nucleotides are TGTGCCAGCAGCCCCGAGGGGCTATACAATGAGCAGTTCTTC. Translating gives CASSPEGLYNEQFF.

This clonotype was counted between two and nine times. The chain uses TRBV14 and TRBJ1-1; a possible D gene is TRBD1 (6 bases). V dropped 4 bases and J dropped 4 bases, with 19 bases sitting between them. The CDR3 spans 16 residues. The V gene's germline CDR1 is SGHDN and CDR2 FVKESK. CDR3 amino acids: CASSRFSGQIATEAFF. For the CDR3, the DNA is TGTGCCAGCAGCCGGTTCTCCGGACAGATTGCCACTGAAGCTTTCTTT.

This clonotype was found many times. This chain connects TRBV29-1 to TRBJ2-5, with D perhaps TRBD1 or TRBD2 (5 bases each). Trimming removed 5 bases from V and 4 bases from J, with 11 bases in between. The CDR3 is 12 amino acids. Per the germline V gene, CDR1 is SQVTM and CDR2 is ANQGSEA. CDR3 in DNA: TGCAGCGTTTTGGCCGGGGCAGAGACCCAGTACTTC. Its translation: CSVLAGAETQYF.

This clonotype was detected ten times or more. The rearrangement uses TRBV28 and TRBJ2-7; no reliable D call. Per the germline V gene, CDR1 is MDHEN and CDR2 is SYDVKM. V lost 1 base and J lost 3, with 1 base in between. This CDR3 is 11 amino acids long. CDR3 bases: TGTGCCAGCAGTTTATTCTACGAGCAGTACTTC. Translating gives CASSLFYEQYF. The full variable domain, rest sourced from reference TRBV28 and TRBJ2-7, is DVKVTQSSRYLVKRTGEKVFLECVQDMDHENMFWYRQDPGLGLRLIYFSYDVKMKEKGDIPEGYSVSREKKERFSLILESASTNQTSMYLCASSLFYEQYFGPGTRLTVT.

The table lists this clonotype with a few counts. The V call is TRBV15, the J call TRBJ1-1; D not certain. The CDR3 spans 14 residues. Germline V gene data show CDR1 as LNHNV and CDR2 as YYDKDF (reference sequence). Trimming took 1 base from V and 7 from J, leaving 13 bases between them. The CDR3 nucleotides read TGTGCCACCAGCAGAGCCAACAGCCCGTATGAAGCTTTCTTT. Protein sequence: CATSRANSPYEAFF.

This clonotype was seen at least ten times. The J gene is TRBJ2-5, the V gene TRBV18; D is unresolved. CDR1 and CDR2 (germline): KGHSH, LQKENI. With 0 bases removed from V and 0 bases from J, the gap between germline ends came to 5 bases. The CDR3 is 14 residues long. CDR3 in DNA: TGTGCCAGCTCACCACCGGGGTACCAAGAGACCCAGTACTTC. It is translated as CASSPPGYQETQYF.

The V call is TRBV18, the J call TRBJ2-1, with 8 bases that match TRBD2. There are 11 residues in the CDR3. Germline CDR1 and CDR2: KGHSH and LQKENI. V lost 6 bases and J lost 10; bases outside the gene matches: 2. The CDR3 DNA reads TGTGCCAGCTCCCGGGAGGGAGAGCAGTTCTTC. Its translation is CASSREGEQFF.

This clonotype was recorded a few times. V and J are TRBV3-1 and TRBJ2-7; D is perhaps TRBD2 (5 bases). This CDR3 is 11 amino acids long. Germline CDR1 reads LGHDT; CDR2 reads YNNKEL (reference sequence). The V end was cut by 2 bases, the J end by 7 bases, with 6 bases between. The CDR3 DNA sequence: TGTGCCAGCAGCCAAAGGAGGGAGCAGTACTTC. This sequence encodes CASSQRREQYF.

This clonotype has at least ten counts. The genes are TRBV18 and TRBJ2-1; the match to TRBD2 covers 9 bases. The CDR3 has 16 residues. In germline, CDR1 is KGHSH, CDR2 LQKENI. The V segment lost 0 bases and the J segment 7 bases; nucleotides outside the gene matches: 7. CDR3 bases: TGTGCCAGCTCACCACCTGCGGGGGGGTCAGCGAATGAGCAGTTCTTC. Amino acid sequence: CASSPPAGGSANEQFF.

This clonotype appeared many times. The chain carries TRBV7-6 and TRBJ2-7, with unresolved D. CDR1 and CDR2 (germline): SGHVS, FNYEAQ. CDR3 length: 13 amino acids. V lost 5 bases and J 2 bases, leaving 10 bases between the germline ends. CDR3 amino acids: CASSMGAAYEQYF. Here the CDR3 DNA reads TGTGCCAGCAGCATGGGCGCGGCCTACGAGCAGTACTTC.

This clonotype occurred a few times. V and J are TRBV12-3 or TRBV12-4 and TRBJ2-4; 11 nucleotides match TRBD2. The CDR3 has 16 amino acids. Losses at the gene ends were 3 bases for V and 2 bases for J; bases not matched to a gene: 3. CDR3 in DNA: TGTGCCAGCAGTTTCGTAGCGGGAGGGTCCAAAAACATTCAGTACTTC. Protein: CASSFVAGGSKNIQYF.

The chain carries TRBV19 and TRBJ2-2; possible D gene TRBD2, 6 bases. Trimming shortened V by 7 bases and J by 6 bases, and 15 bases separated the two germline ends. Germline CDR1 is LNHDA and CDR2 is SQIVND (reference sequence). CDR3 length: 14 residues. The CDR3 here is CASNPVRDSGELFF. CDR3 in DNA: TGTGCCAGTAACCCCGTCCGGGACTCCGGGGAGCTGTTTTTT.

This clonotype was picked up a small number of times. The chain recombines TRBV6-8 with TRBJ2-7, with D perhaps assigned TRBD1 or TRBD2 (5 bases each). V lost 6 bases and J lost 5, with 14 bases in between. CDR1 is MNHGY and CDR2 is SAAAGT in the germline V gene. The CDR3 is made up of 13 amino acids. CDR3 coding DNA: TGTGCCAGCAGGATACTAGTCAGGGACGAGCAGTACTTC. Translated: CASRILVRDEQYF.

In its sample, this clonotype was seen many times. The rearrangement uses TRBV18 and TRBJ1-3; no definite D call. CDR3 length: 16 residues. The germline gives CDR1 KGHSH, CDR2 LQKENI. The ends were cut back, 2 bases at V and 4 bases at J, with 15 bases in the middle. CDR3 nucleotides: TGTGCCAGCTCACCATCAGGACCACCTCTAGGAAACACCATATATTTT. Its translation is CASSPSGPPLGNTIYF.

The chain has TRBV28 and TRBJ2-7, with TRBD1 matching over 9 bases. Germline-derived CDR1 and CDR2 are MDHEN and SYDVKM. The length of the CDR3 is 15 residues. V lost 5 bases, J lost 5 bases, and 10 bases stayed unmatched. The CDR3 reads CASSPWTGAGDEQYF. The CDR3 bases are TGTGCCAGCAGTCCCTGGACAGGGGCTGGGGACGAGCAGTACTTC.